This TCR beta chain came from a study of cytomegalovirus exposure and HLA in healthy donors (dated by TCRdb to about 2017). Describing the broader study: An earlier analysis of around 600 of the donors reported roughly 300 Gb of sequence data and 117 million unique TCR beta sequences from 190 million or so T cells. Across some 400 genotyped donors of the cohort, an average of 235,054 unique TCR beta nucleotide sequences per donor were sequenced, and roughly 18% of those sequences were non-productive. Along with the roughly 710-subject first cohort, a separate validation cohort of over 90 different subjects was used. Donor age, sex, ethnicity and CMV serostatus were compiled alongside the repertoire data. To predict cytomegalovirus infection status, the study brought together high-throughput TCR immunosequencing, statistical association of individual TCRs with disease status, and machine learning. Typing coverage varied by locus: roughly 629-630 donors for A, B, C, DRB1 and DQB1; some 520 for DQA1; more than 600 for DPA1; more than 450 for DPB1. A later analysis re-analyzed previously published TCR beta repertoires from 666 donors and added high-resolution HLA genotyping to study TCR occurrence patterns. Of the 398 genotyped donors, around 81% fell in the genetic ancestry cluster associated with self-reported Caucasian donors. The later analysis used no new phenotypic data to find candidate immune exposures, relying instead on TCR beta sequences and their occurrence across donors. The study profiled the T cell repertoires of some 610 subjects by immunosequencing and related them to cytomegalovirus serostatus. An early release covering 550 to 700 HLA-typed donors comprised about 300 gigabases of sequencing data and roughly 85 million unique TCR sequences. The aim of the study was to test whether cataloging public T cell receptors could identify signatures of past pathogen exposure. A later genetic analysis used genome-wide SNP genotypes for about three fifths of the roughly 700 donors, treating that subset as a discovery cohort. Because of strong linkage in the cohort, roughly five DR-DQ haplotypes were treated as single units for association and clustering. HLA typing included class I and class II loci at four-digit resolution. An earlier analysis of fewer than 700 of the donors applied high-throughput TCR beta sequencing to assess whether each TCR beta V gene segment acted as functional or pseudogenic. Every repertoire in the discovery cohort had been generated on one and the same sequencing platform. What the work shows at the level of the full study, not this receptor alone: The earlier analysis of some 560 of the donors excluded roughly 17 rarely observed V segments, including chromosome 9 orphons, because counts were too low. In an earlier analysis of about 600 of the donors, most TCR beta V segments appeared in productive rearrangements about 87% or about 30% of the time, broadly matching IMGT annotations. A later analysis reported that several top co-occurrence clusters appeared linked to parvovirus B19, influenza, CMV and Epstein-Barr virus. Most CMV-associated TCR beta chains appeared to be HLA-restricted in a later analysis, and the HLA associations seemed to be driven largely by CMV exposure. In vitro tests confirmed that a few of the cytomegalovirus-associated TCR beta chains recognize cytomegalovirus antigens. The presence/absence analyses assumed that sequencing depth was roughly uniform across donors, and that assumption may not be true. A cluster of highly shared sequence variants was judged likely to be a technical artifact of the sequencing pipeline. The study listed around 160 TCR beta chains as associated with cytomegalovirus. Most TCR sequences were seen in very few donors, while some public TCRs were found in many individuals. In this cohort, only TCR beta chains were sequenced, and detectable features were limited by the absence of alpha or paired-chain data. HLA typing was unavailable for some donors at each locus, so association tests used only the typed subset. Compared with the approximately 700-donor mean, donors in an Asian-associated ancestry cluster had fewer N-insertions in productive TCRs, according to a later genetic analysis. A further reported finding was that TCR beta sequences accurately predicted the HLA-A and HLA-B alleles for most subjects in the first cohort. The 87-base-pair reads could not distinguish some IMGT-functional V segments, including TRBV6-2 and TRBV6-3, so those segments were excluded. V-gene and J-gene trimming of TCR beta chains was associated with a missense DCLRE1C variant in a later genetic analysis, and the association was replicated in an independent cohort. In a later analysis, the rate of TCR association differed among HLA loci, with DRB1 alleles having the most associated TCRs and HLA-C alleles having the fewest. The only immune exposure information available for the cohort was CMV serostatus. Compared with equally common non-associated chains, HLA-associated TCR beta chains in a later analysis were more clonally expanded and had lower generation probabilities. Correlated functional status among segregating V segments might be attributable to linkage disequilibrium, but an unknown experimental factor could not be ruled out. Specific HLA alleles were associated with roughly 17,000 TCR beta sequences at a false discovery rate of 0.05 in a later analysis. When HLA alleles, especially DR and DQ, strongly co-occurred, TCR associations were difficult to assign to individual alleles. In both the original and validation cohorts, the classifier was reported to diagnose cytomegalovirus status with high specificity and sensitivity. According to the authors, the approach could potentially be generalized to other disease states and immunological phenotypes.

CDR1 and CDR2, per the germline V gene, are MNHNS and SASEGT. V is reduced by 0 bases and J by 2 bases, leaving a spacing of 14 bases between them. The CDR3, from cysteine to phenylalanine, totals 17 residues. Kept here is only the CDR3 DNA, which spans 51 bases and is read in frame from base 1. Details on this clone: No antigen is known for it. No much larger clone exists at a distance of one base, and base qualities are not known.

The cohort was made up of roughly 670 healthy bone marrow donors. At the time of sampling, every cohort member was nominally healthy, though immune exposures that went unrecorded were likely present. The donor was CMV seronegative and was included in the group of a few hundred seronegative cohort members. A peripheral blood sample was provided by each donor, and peripheral blood mononuclear cells were used for TCR beta sequencing. Genomic DNA extraction from the blood cell samples was performed with the Qiagen DNeasy Blood Extraction Kit. The library was prepared using the immunoSEQ multiplex PCR assay. A mixture of 60 forward primers for TCR Vbeta segments and 13 reverse primers for TCR Jbeta segments was used in the multiplex PCR. The CDR3 region of rearranged TCR beta genes was amplified from genomic DNA with a multiplex PCR assay. The amplified TCR beta libraries were sequenced on the Illumina HiSeq System as 87-base-pair reads. The source study handled its data this way. In a later analysis, some 80 million unique TCR beta chains were counted across the roughly 610 repertoires, and around 11 million of these chains were shared by at least two donors. Raw reads were error-corrected and collapsed into unique sequences by a nearest-neighbor algorithm in which closely related sequences were merged to remove PCR and sequencing errors. V, D and J gene segments were assigned by aligning CDR3 sequences to IMGT reference sequences. For a sequence to be retained, a match of at least six nucleotides was required to both a V gene segment and a J gene segment. Rearrangements were classified as productive when the CDR3 lacked stop codons and remained in frame with V and J, and all other rearrangements were classified as non-productive. Following IMGT convention, CDR3 was defined as the stretch from the second conserved V-encoded cysteine up to the conserved J-encoded phenylalanine. Sequences without an unambiguous match to a single V gene segment were excluded from the earlier analysis of approximately 560 of the donors. An earlier analysis of 587 of the donors classified V segments as functional when productive rearrangements were above 56.7% and as segregating when the standard deviation between donors was above 5%. To diagnose cytomegalovirus status from the catalog of TCR beta chain sequences, a statistical classification framework was built. A later analysis assigned V and J genes by comparing TCR nucleotide sequences with IMGT/GENE-DB human TR gene sequences. The TCRdist pipeline was used in a later analysis to assign CDR3 sequences and most-parsimonious VDJ recombination scenarios. In a later analysis, each TCR beta chain was defined by its CDR3 amino acid sequence together with its V-gene family, and reads lacking a unique V-gene family were excluded. A later analysis removed 500 to 650 highly shared, low-generation-probability nucleotide sequences to deal with suspected cross-contamination and a sequencing artifact. A later analysis calculated a clonal expansion index for each public chain from normalized within-repertoire ranks of inferred template counts. A later analysis computed generation probabilities with a VDJ recombination model fitted to out-of-frame rearrangements, and checked the results against IGoR. Hypergeometric tests were used in a later analysis to score TCR-TCR, TCR-HLA and TCR-CMV co-occurrence, with a repertoire-size bias correction applied to the TCR pairs. False discovery rates were estimated in a later analysis by permuting HLA or CMV assignments 20 times. In a later analysis, co-occurring TCRs were grouped using DBSCAN, with TCRdist sequence similarity added in when clustering inside HLA-allele-positive subsets. Repertoires with fewer than 30,000 or more than 120,000 public chains, plus five repertoires with anomalous nucleotide sharing, were excluded from co-occurrence clustering. In TCRdb, the immuneACCESS table is reduced to in-frame sequences with V and J assigned. These tables do not hold every clone; where another copy was compared, an unresolved V gene accounts for under half, and the others remain unexplained. The V and J calls and clone size were taken over from that table, and D and trimming were inferred from the DNA. This sample has about 200,000 clones in its table, and around 75% of those were observed once. The ten biggest clones cover approximately 2% of the sample.

This TCR was recovered from a woman in her twenties or thirties in good health and CMV-seronegative. This chain is built from TRBV6-1 and TRBJ1-5; a tentative D match to TRBD1 spans 5 bases. The sequencing sample was made of PBMCs. The DNA reads TGTGCCAGCAGTGAAGCTTTCGGGAGGGGCCGCAATCAGCCCCAGCATTTT. Its translation is CASSEAFGRGRNQPQHF.